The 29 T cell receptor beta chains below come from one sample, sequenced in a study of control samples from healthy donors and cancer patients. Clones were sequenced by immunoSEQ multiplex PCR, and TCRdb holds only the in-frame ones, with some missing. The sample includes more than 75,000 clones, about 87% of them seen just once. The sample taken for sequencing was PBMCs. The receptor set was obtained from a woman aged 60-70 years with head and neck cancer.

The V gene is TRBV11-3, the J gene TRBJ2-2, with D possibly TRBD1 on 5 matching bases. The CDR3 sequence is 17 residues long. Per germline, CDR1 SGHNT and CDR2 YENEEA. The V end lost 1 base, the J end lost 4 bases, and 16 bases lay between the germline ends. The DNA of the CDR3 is TGTGCCAGCAGCTTAGGGGCAGGGTCACATATCACCGGGGAGCTGTTTTTT. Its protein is CASSLGAGSHITGELFF. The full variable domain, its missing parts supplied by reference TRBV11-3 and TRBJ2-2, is EAGVVQSPRYKIIEKKQPVAFWCNPISGHNTLYWYLQNLGQGPELLIRYENEEAVDDSQLPKDRFSAERLKGVDSTLKIQPAELGDSAVYLCASSLGAGSHITGELFFGEGSRLTVL.

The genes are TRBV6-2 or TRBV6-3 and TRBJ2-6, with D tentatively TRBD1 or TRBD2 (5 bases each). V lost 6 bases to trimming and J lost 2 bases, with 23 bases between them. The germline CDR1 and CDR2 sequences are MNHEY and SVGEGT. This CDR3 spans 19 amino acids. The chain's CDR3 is CASSRRQGPSGTGANVLTF. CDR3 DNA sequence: TGTGCCAGCAGCCGTCGTCAGGGACCTTCTGGGACTGGGGCCAACGTCCTGACTTTC.

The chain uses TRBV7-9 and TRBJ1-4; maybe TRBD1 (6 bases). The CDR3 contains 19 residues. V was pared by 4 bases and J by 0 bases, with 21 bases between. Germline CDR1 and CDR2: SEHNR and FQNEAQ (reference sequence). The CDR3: CASSSPGPGEGATNEKLFF. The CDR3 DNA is TGTGCCAGCAGCTCACCCGGGCCAGGGGAAGGAGCAACTAATGAAAAACTGTTTTTT. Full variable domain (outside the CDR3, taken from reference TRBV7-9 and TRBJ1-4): DTGVSQNPRHKITKRGQNVTFRCDPISEHNRLYWYRQTLGQGPEFLTYFQNEAQLEKSRLLSDRFSAERPKGSFSTLEIQRTEQGDSAMYLCASSSPGPGEGATNEKLFFGSGTQLSVL.

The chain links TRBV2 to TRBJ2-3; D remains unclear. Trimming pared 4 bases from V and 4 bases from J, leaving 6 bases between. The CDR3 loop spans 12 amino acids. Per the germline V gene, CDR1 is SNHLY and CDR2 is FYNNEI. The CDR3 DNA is TGTGCCAGCAGTGTAACAGCAGATACGCAGTATTTT. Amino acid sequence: CASSVTADTQYF.

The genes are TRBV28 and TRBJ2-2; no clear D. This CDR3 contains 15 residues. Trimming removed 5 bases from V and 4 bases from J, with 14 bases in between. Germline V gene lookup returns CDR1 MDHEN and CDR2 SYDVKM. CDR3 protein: CASSKKVMFTGELFF. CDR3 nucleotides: TGTGCCAGCAGTAAAAAGGTTATGTTCACCGGGGAGCTGTTTTTT.

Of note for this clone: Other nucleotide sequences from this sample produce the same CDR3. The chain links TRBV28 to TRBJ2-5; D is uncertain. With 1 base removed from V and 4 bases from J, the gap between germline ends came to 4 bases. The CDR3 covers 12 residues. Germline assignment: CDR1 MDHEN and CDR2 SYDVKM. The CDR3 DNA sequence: TGTGCCAGCAGTTTATTAGGAGAGACCCAGTACTTC. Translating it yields CASSLLGETQYF.

CDR3 in DNA: TGTGCTAGTGGTCCCCGCGCCGGGGTCTACGAGCAGTACTTC. Protein sequence: CASGPRAGVYEQYF. This chain links TRBV12-5 with TRBJ2-7, with TRBD2 as a possible D gene (5 bases). In germline, CDR1 is LGHNT, CDR2 FRNRAP. The CDR3 is 14 residues long. Deletions cut 5 bases from V and 3 bases from J, with 14 bases between.

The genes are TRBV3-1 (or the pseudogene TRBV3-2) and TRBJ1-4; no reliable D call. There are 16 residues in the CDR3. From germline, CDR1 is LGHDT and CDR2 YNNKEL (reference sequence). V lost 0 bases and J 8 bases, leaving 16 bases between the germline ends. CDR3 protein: CASSQDSSGSREKLFF. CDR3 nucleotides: TGTGCCAGCAGCCAAGATTCGTCCGGGAGTCGAGAAAAACTGTTTTTT.

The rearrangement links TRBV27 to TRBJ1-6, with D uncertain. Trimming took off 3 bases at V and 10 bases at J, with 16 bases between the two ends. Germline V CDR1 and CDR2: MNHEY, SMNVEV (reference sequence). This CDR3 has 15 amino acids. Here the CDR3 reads CASSLGAPAASPLHF. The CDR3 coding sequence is TGTGCCAGCAGTTTGGGAGCTCCGGCGGCCTCACCCCTCCACTTT.

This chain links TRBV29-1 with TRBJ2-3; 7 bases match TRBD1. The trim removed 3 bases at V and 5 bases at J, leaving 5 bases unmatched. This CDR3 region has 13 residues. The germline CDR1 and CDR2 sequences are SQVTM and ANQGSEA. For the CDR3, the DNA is TGCAGCGTTGACCCGGGACAGCAAGATACGCAGTATTTT. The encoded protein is CSVDPGQQDTQYF.

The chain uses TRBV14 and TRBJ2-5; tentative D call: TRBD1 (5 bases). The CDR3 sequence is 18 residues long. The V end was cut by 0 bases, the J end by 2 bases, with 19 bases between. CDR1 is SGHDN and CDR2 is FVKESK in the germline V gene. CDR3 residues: CASSQDKVAGATQETQYF. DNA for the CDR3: TGTGCCAGCAGCCAAGATAAGGTGGCTGGGGCCACTCAAGAGACCCAGTACTTC.

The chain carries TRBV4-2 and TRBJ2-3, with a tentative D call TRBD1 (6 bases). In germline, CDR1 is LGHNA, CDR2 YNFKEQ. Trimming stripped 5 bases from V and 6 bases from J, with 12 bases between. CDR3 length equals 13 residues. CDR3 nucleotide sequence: TGTGCCAGCAGCGCACAGGGTATGGATACGCAGTATTTT. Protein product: CASSAQGMDTQYF.

The CDR3 here is CASSLGVGHKSTTYTEAFF. The CDR3, as DNA: TGCGCCAGCAGCTTGGGGGTAGGACACAAATCAACGACTTACACTGAAGCTTTCTTT. The chain is built from TRBV5-1 and TRBJ1-1, with D perhaps matching TRBD1 (5 bases). The V end was cut by 0 bases, the J end by 3 bases, with 24 bases between. CDR3 length: 19 residues. From germline, CDR1 is SGHRS and CDR2 YFSETQ.

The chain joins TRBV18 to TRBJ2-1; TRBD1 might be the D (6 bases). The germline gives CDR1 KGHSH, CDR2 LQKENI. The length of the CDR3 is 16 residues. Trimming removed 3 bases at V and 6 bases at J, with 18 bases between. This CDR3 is CASSPTRQGFSNEQFF. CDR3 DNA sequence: TGTGCCAGCTCACCGACACGGCAGGGGTTTAGCAATGAGCAGTTCTTC.

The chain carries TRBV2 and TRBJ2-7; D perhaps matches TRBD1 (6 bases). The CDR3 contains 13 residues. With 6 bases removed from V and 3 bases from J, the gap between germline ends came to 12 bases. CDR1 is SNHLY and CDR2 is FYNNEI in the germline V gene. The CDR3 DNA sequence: TGTGCCAGCAGCAAGGACAGCCACTACGAGCAGTACTTC. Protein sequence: CASSKDSHYEQYF. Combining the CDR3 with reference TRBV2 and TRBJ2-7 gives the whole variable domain EPEVTQTPSHQVTQMGQEVILRCVPISNHLYFYWYRQILGQKVEFLVSFYNNEISEKSEIFDDQFSVERPDGSNFTLKIRSTKLEDSAMYFCASSKDSHYEQYFGPGTRLTVT.

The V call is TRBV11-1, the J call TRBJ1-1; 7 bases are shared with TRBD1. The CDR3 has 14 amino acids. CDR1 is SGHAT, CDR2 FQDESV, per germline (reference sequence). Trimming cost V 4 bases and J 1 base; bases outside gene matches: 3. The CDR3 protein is CASSSYRGNTEAFF. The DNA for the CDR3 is TGTGCCAGCAGCTCATACAGGGGGAACACTGAAGCTTTCTTT. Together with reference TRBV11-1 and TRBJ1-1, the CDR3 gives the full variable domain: EAEVAQSPRYKITEKSQAVAFWCDPISGHATLYWYRQILGQGPELLVQFQDESVVDDSQLPKDRFSAERLKGVDSTLKIQPAELGDSAMYLCASSSYRGNTEAFFGQGTRLTVV.

The CDR3 region has the DNA TGTGCCAGCAGTGAGACTAGCGGGAGAGGTTACACAGATACGCAGTATTTT. Translating it yields CASSETSGRGYTDTQYF. This chain connects TRBV2 to TRBJ2-3; 12 nucleotides align to TRBD2. The length of the CDR3 is 17 residues. Unmatched junction bases numbered 6, after V lost 3 bases and J lost 2 bases. Germline V gene sequence: CDR1 SNHLY, CDR2 FYNNEI. Full variable domain (rest looked up from reference TRBV2 and TRBJ2-3): EPEVTQTPSHQVTQMGQEVILRCVPISNHLYFYWYRQILGQKVEFLVSFYNNEISEKSEIFDDQFSVERPDGSNFTLKIRSTKLEDSAMYFCASSETSGRGYTDTQYFGPGTRLTVL.

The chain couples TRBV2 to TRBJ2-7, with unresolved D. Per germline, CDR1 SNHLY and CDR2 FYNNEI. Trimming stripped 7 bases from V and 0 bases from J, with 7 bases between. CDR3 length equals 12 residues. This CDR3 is CASKRNSYEQYF. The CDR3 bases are TGTGCCAGCAAACGAAACTCCTACGAGCAGTACTTC.

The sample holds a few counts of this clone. The CDR3 sequence: CASSPAQNNEQFF. In DNA, the CDR3 is TGTGCCAGCTCCCCAGCCCAGAACAATGAGCAGTTCTTC. V usage is TRBV12-3 or TRBV12-4 and J usage is TRBJ2-1; D gene unclear. V lost 8 bases to trimming and J lost 5 bases, with 13 bases between them. The CDR3 is 13 amino acids.

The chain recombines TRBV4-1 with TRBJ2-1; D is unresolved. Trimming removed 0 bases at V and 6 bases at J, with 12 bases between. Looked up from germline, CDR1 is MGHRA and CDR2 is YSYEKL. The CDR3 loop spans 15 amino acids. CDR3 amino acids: CASSQDTGFPNEQFF. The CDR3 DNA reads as TGCGCCAGCAGCCAAGACACCGGGTTCCCCAATGAGCAGTTCTTC.

CDR3 sequence: CASSQSTVGGYTF. The CDR3, as DNA: TGTGCCAGCAGCCAAAGCACAGTCGGGGGCTACACCTTC. J is TRBJ1-2 and V is TRBV3-1 (or the pseudogene TRBV3-2); no clear D. This CDR3 region has 13 residues. V lost 2 bases, J lost 8 bases, and 12 bases lay in between. CDR1 is LGHDT, CDR2 YNNKEL, per germline (reference sequence).

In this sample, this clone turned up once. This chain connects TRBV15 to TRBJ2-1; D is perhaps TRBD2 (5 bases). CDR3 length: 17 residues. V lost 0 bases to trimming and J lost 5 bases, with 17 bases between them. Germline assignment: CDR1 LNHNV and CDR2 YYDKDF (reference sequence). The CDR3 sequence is CATSRDGRLAPHNEQFF. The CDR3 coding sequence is TGTGCCACCAGCAGAGATGGTCGCCTAGCCCCGCACAATGAGCAGTTCTTC.

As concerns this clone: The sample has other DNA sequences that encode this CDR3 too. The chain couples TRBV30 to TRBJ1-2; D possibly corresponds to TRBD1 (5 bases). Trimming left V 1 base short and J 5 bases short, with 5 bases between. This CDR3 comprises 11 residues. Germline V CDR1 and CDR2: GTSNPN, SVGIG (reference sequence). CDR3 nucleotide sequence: TGTGCCTGGAGTGGGGGGTATGGCTACACCTTC. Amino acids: CAWSGGYGYTF.

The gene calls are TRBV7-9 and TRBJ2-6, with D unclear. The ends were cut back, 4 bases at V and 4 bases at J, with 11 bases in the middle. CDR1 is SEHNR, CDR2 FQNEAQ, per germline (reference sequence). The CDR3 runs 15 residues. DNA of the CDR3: TGTGCCAGCAGCTCAAACGCCCCGGGGGCCAACGTCCTGACTTTC. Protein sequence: CASSSNAPGANVLTF.

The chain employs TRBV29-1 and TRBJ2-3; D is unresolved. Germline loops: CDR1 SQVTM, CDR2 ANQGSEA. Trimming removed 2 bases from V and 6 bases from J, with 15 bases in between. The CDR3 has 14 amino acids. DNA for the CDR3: TGCAGCGTTGAAATGTCGCTTGTTGGTGATACGCAGTATTTT. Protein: CSVEMSLVGDTQYF.

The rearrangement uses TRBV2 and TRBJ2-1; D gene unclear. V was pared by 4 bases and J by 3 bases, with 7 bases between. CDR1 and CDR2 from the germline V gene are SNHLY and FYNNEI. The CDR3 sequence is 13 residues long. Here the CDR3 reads CASSASFYNEQFF. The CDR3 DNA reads TGTGCCAGCAGTGCCTCATTCTACAATGAGCAGTTCTTC.

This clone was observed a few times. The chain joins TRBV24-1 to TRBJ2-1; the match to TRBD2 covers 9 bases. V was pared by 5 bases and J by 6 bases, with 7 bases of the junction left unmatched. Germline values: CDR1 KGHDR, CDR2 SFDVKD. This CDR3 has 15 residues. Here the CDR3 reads CATSGWREGRNEQFF. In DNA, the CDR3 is TGTGCCACCAGTGGTTGGCGGGAGGGTCGCAATGAGCAGTTCTTC.

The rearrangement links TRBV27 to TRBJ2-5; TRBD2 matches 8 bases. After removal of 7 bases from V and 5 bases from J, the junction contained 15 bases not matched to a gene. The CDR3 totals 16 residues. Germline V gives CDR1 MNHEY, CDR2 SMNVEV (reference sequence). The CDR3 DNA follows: TGTGCCAGCAACGTAGGACTAGCTCCGAGAGGTGAGACCCAGTACTTC. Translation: CASNVGLAPRGETQYF.

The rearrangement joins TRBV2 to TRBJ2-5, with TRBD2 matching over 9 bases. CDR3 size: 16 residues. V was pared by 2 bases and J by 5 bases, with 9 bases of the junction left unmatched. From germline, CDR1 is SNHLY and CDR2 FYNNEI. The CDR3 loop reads CASSELGSGSVETQYF. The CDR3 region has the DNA TGTGCCAGCAGTGAATTGGGTAGCGGGAGCGTCGAGACCCAGTACTTC.